The 16 T cell receptor beta chains in this list originate from one sample, sequenced in a study of CD8+ T cells in alopecia areata. Treatment indicated: oral pan-JAK inhibitor, 5-10 mg twice daily. Following extraction, RNA underwent reverse transcription to cDNA, which served as the sequencing template. Assay: immunoSEQ multiplex PCR; the TCRdb copy retains only in-frame clones and omits some. The data contain 120,000 to 150,000 clones, 82% of them seen just once; the ten biggest clones take up about 25%. The source material was CD8+ T cells sorted from blood, sampled at week 4, from a patient treated with tofacitinib. These TCRs come from a human donor with alopecia areata.

The chain joins TRBV5-1 to TRBJ1-1; the D is unclear. Germline CDR1 SGHRS, CDR2 YFSETQ. The CDR3 covers 14 residues. Trimming pared 1 base from V and 2 bases from J, leaving 9 bases between. This chain's CDR3 is CASSLKVANTEAFF. DNA for the CDR3: TGCGCCAGCAGCTTGAAGGTGGCCAACACTGAAGCTTTCTTT.

This clone occurred once. The genes are TRBV7-6 and TRBJ2-1, with 12 positions matching TRBD2. The V and J ends lost 5 bases and 3 bases, in that order; junction bases with no gene match: 8. The CDR3 sequence is 17 residues long. Germline lookup yields CDR1 SGHVS and CDR2 FNYEAQ. The CDR3, as DNA: TGTGCCAGCAGCCTCCGACTAGCGGGGGCCGACTACAATGAGCAGTTCTTC. Translation: CASSLRLAGADYNEQFF.

The V call is TRBV7-9, the J call TRBJ2-1; 9 nucleotides match TRBD1. The CDR3 runs to 18 residues. Germline V gene data show CDR1 as SEHNR and CDR2 as FQNEAQ (reference sequence). The J segment lost 0 bases and the V segment lost 5 bases, leaving 11 bases of the junction unmatched. The CDR3 DNA reads as TGTGCCAGCAGCACCGGGACAGGGCTGGGTTCCTCCTACAATGAGCAGTTCTTC. Its translation: CASSTGTGLGSSYNEQFF.

V gene TRBV29-1 combines with J gene TRBJ2-5; D remains ambiguous. Between the trimmed V and J ends, which lost 2 bases and 5 bases, there was a span of 15 bases. The CDR3 has 14 amino acids. Looked up from germline, CDR1 is SQVTM and CDR2 is ANQGSEA. CDR3 sequence: CSVESAGWRETQYF. In DNA form, the CDR3 reads TGCAGCGTTGAAAGCGCTGGGTGGCGGGAGACCCAGTACTTC.

The chain combines TRBV7-8 with TRBJ2-6; no reliable D call. Per the germline V gene, CDR1 is SGHVS and CDR2 is FQNEAQ. The CDR3 runs 16 residues. The V end was cut by 3 bases, the J end by 0 bases, with 9 bases between. CDR3 protein: CASSLAYGSGANVLTF. CDR3 in DNA: TGTGCCAGCAGCTTGGCTTACGGCTCTGGGGCCAACGTCCTGACTTTC.

This clone was found once. The chain uses TRBV27 and TRBJ2-3, with 9 positions matching TRBD1. This CDR3 spans 16 amino acids. Trimming at V came to 1 base and at J to 3 bases, leaving 5 bases not matched to a gene. CDR1 is MNHEY, CDR2 SMNVEV, per germline (reference sequence). CDR3 in amino acids: CASSLLRGQGTDTQYF. CDR3 nucleotides: TGTGCCAGCAGTTTATTGCGGGGACAGGGTACAGATACGCAGTATTTT.

This clone was detected only once. The chain links TRBV4-3 to TRBJ2-7; 9 nucleotides agree with TRBD2. J gave up 2 bases and V 0 bases, and 8 bases lay outside the gene matches. The germline V gene has CDR1 LGHNA and CDR2 YSLEER. This CDR3 is 17 amino acids long. The CDR3 DNA reads as TGCGCCAGCAGCCAAGATTGGGCTAGCGGGGCCACCTACGAGCAGTACTTC. Protein: CASSQDWASGATYEQYF.

V is TRBV4-3 and J is TRBJ2-1; D is possibly TRBD2 (7 bases). Looked up from germline, CDR1 is LGHNA and CDR2 is YSLEER. V dropped 3 bases and J dropped 4 bases, with 25 bases sitting between them. The CDR3 runs 19 residues. The CDR3 loop is CASSHWWGSAGADYNEQFF. The CDR3 bases are TGCGCCAGCAGCCATTGGTGGGGCAGTGCGGGGGCGGATTACAATGAGCAGTTCTTC.

The V gene is TRBV7-6, the J gene TRBJ1-1; 8 positions agree with TRBD1. The CDR3 extends over 16 amino acids. Germline assignment: CDR1 SGHVS and CDR2 FNYEAQ. Trimming cost V 2 bases and J 0 bases; bases outside gene matches: 5. CDR3 sequence: CASSLLGQELNTEAFF. The CDR3 bases are TGTGCCAGCAGCTTATTGGGACAGGAGCTGAACACTGAAGCTTTCTTT.

CDR3 amino acids: CASSSTGGESNEQFF. CDR3 sequence (DNA): TGTGCCAGCAGCTCCACCGGCGGGGAAAGCAATGAGCAGTTCTTC. The chain joins TRBV13 to TRBJ2-1; weak D call: TRBD2 (6 bases). Germline V gives CDR1 PRHDT, CDR2 FYEKMQ (reference sequence). The CDR3 is 15 residues long. V was cut by 4 bases and J by 6 bases, with 16 bases left in between.

The V gene is TRBV19, the J gene TRBJ1-1; D gene ambiguous. The germline V gene has CDR1 LNHDA and CDR2 SQIVND (reference sequence). V was pared by 5 bases and J by 0 bases, with 13 bases between. The CDR3 is 15 amino acids. Here the CDR3 DNA reads TGTGCCAGTAGTCCCTTAGGATTCATGAACACTGAAGCTTTCTTT. Translated, it gives CASSPLGFMNTEAFF.

V gene TRBV20-1 combines with J gene TRBJ2-1, with no clear D. Germline CDR1 and CDR2: DFQATT and SNEGSKA (reference sequence). V lost 3 bases to trimming and J lost 6 bases, with 6 bases between them. The length of the CDR3 is 11 residues. CDR3 protein: CSASLGNEQFF. CDR3 in DNA: TGCAGTGCTAGTTTGGGCAATGAGCAGTTCTTC.

This clone came up a few times. CDR3 region: CASSQGAQGNTGELFF. Here the CDR3 DNA reads TGCGCCAGCAGCCAAGGGGCACAGGGGAACACCGGGGAGCTGTTTTTT. This chain uses TRBV4-3 with TRBJ2-2; a weak D match, TRBD1 (6 bases). In germline, CDR1 is LGHNA, CDR2 YSLEER. The CDR3 consists of 16 residues. V was shortened by 1 base and J by 1 base, with 10 bases between the two germline ends.

The chain recombines TRBV6-6 with TRBJ1-1; D might be TRBD1 (6 bases). Germline-derived CDR1 and CDR2 are MNHNY and SVGAGI (reference sequence). This CDR3 spans 14 amino acids. V was trimmed by 5 bases and J by 3 bases, leaving 13 bases between them. Here the CDR3 DNA reads TGTGCCAGCAGTGTATTAACAGGGTACACTGAAGCTTTCTTT. This encodes CASSVLTGYTEAFF.

The rearrangement uses TRBV7-9 and TRBJ2-3; D might be TRBD1 (5 bases). In germline, CDR1 is SEHNR, CDR2 FQNEAQ (reference sequence). The length of the CDR3 is 16 residues. V lost 3 bases and J lost 0, with 13 bases in between. DNA for the CDR3: TGTGCCAGCAGCTTTCGTTGGACACCAAGCACAGATACGCAGTATTTT. Residues: CASSFRWTPSTDTQYF.

The V gene is TRBV7-9, the J gene TRBJ2-5, with D tentatively TRBD1 (5 bases). With 5 bases removed from V and 4 bases from J, the gap between germline ends came to 14 bases. Germline loops: CDR1 SEHNR, CDR2 FQNEAQ (reference sequence). The CDR3 is 14 residues long. This CDR3 reads CASSPARAAETQYF. The CDR3 nucleotides read TGTGCCAGCAGCCCGGCCAGGGCGGCAGAGACCCAGTACTTC.